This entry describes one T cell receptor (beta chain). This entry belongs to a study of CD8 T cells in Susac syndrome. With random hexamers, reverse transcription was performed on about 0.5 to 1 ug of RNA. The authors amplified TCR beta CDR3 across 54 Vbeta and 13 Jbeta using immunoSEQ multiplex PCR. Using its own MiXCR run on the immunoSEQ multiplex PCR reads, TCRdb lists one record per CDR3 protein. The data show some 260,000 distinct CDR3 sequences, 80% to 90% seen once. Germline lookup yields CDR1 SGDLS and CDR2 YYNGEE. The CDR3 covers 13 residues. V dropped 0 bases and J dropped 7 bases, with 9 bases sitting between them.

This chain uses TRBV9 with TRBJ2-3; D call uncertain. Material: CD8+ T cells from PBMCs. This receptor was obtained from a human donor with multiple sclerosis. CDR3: CASSVGSPNTQYF. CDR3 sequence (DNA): TGTGCCAGCAGCGTAGGGTCCCCCAATACGCAGTATTTT.